The clone carrying this T cell receptor beta chain was counted ten times or more. Its antigen is currently unknown. The CDR3 length is 16 residues. Per germline, CDR1 MGHRA and CDR2 YSYEKL. Trimming removed 1 base from V and 5 bases from J, with 17 bases in between. The source of the sample is a study of Graves' ophthalmopathy and Graves' hyperthyroidism. Whole-study results and caveats: The authors also found most expanded thyroid clonotypes above 0.001 frequency in blood.

From RNA, the CDR3 regions of TCR beta chains were amplified and sequenced. RT-PCR in the first round used HTBI primers; a second-round multiplex PCR followed. One entry per CDR3 protein, called by TCRdb with MiXCR from the multiplex PCR reads. The repertoire holds 300,000 to 400,000 distinct CDR3 sequences, with roughly a sixth as singletons. Additional autoimmune diseases, uncontrolled infections, pregnancy or lactation disqualified patients. The chain is built from TRBV4-1 and TRBJ2-5; no definite D call. This receptor was obtained from an adult man with Graves' ophthalmopathy. Sequenced sample: peripheral blood. For the CDR3, the DNA is TGCGCCAGCAGCCAAGCGAACCTAGGATTCGGGGAGACCCAGTACTTC. This encodes CASSQANLGFGETQYF.